These T cell receptor beta chains were read from a single sample in a study of blood T cell repertoires in COVID-19. The data were produced by immunoSEQ multiplex PCR, yet TCRdb's version contains in-frame clones alone and is incomplete. The sample lists 200,000 to 250,000 clones; roughly 86% were seen once. Sequenced material: peripheral blood. These TCRs come from a woman in her 30s who had recovered from COVID-19. CDR3s leave out the opening cysteine and the closing phenylalanine or tryptophan.

V,J,CDR3
TRBV5-1,TRBJ2-1,ASSHSGGSYNEQF
TRBV7-2,TRBJ1-5,ASSSRTGQNQPQH
TRBV9,TRBJ1-3,ASSVAADRDGTIY
TRBV6-1,TRBJ1-2,ASSEVWTGGSDYGYT
TRBV7-2,TRBJ2-7,ASSRSSYEQY
TRBV7-9,TRBJ2-7,ASSLVGVRTGGAEQY
TRBV7-9,TRBJ2-7,ASSSLIRQGRAYEQY
TRBV4-2,TRBJ1-3,ASSQDHRGSGNTIY
TRBV10-3,TRBJ2-5,ARQGLEETQY
TRBV5-1,TRBJ2-1,ASSFLGQSSYNEQF
TRBV27,TRBJ2-1,ASSSGTSGGGLLYEQF
TRBV6-5,TRBJ1-2,ASRLQGNGYT
TRBV5-1,TRBJ1-1,ASSSGTGVTEAF
TRBV9,TRBJ2-3,ASSARLAGGPSTDTQY
TRBV5-5,TRBJ1-6,ASSLNPGLLNNSPLH
TRBV27,TRBJ2-7,ASSPQGLAGGEQY
TRBV27,TRBJ1-2,ASSQGAGVGYT
TRBV5-4,TRBJ1-1,ASSLGGSRAEAF
TRBV4-3,TRBJ1-5,ASSQDRQNQPQH
TRBV30,TRBJ1-2,AWSLVVGWQGNGYT
TRBV28,TRBJ1-1,ASSFSSGTFMNTEAF
TRBV2,TRBJ2-3,ASRSELTDTQY
TRBV6-5,TRBJ1-2,ATHENLYTYYGYT
TRBV10-3,TRBJ2-7,AIRGPGLTYEQY
TRBV6-1,TRBJ2-7,ASSDPQGQGLYEQY
TRBV6-5,TRBJ1-6,ASRHQNVNSPLH
TRBV5-1,TRBJ2-1,ASSPGQGSYNEQF
TRBV25-1,TRBJ2-4,ASSEGTVGYIQY
TRBV30,TRBJ1-5,AWSRREFVSNQPQH
TRBV5-4,TRBJ2-1,ASSSRVRRTQNEQF
TRBV6-5,TRBJ2-1,ASSYSAGGEQF
TRBV3-1/TRBV3-2,TRBJ2-7,ASSPQYGQANEQY
TRBV12-3/TRBV12-4,TRBJ1-2,ASTLARADGYT
TRBV21-1,TRBJ2-5,ASSPRQVRGVETQY
TRBV12-3/TRBV12-4,TRBJ1-1,ASRFGQGEGAF
TRBV30,TRBJ1-1,AWDQYDRNTEAF
TRBV5-1,TRBJ2-5,ASSLAAGGGETQY
TRBV5-1,TRBJ1-5,ASSWDSGSNQPQH
TRBV6-5,TRBJ2-7,ASRRPAGPEQY
TRBV19,TRBJ1-2,ASSILSGTGMDYGYT
TRBV5-1,TRBJ2-3,ASSPYTDTQY
TRBV19,TRBJ2-3,ASKYAEGTDTQY
TRBV27,TRBJ1-2,ASSVGVNYGYT
TRBV24-1,TRBJ1-1,ATSELQGIPTEAF
TRBV5-1,TRBJ1-1,ASTEEDMNTEAF
TRBV19,TRBJ1-2,ASKPGQREYGYT
TRBV5-4,TRBJ2-5,ASSLARQDETQY
TRBV6-4,TRBJ2-7,ASSGDRATYEQY
TRBV7-2,TRBJ2-4,ASEQGPPLAKNIQY
TRBV11-2,TRBJ1-2,ASSAGTVYGYT
TRBV3-1/TRBV3-2,TRBJ2-1,ASSLDPLANEQF